What follows are 4 T cell receptor beta chains derived from one specimen sequenced in a study of CD8 T cells in Susac syndrome. Random hexamers were used to reverse transcribe the RNA input (roughly 0.5 to 1 ug). TCRdb passed the immunoSEQ multiplex PCR reads through MiXCR, listing each CDR3 protein once. The sample comprises 170,000 or so distinct CDR3 sequences, approximately 93% of which are singletons, and around 0.1% rests with the top ten. Material for sequencing was CD4+ T cells from PBMCs. Receptor source: a human donor with multiple sclerosis.

This clonotype was recorded only once. The chain is built from TRBV27 and TRBJ2-7; 11 bases agree with TRBD2. Losses at the gene ends were 5 bases for V and 1 base for J; bases not matched to a gene: 10. The CDR3 has 17 amino acids. CDR1 and CDR2 (germline): MNHEY, SMNVEV (reference sequence). In DNA form, the CDR3 reads TGTGCCAGCAGTCCCGACTTGACTAGCGGGACTTCCTACGAGCAGTACTTC. Translated, it gives CASSPDLTSGTSYEQYF.

V usage is TRBV5-1 and J usage is TRBJ1-1; 9 nucleotides match TRBD1. Unmatched junction bases numbered 3, after V lost 2 bases and J lost 1 base. The germline V gene has CDR1 SGHRS and CDR2 YFSETQ. The length of the CDR3 is 15 residues. The CDR3 nucleotides read TGCGCCAGCAGCTTTCGACAGGGGGGGAACACTGAAGCTTTCTTT. Its protein is CASSFRQGGNTEAFF.

The rearrangement joins TRBV28 to TRBJ1-1; D remains ambiguous. The CDR3 has 13 residues. Trimming took off 1 base at V and 7 bases at J, with 10 bases between the two ends. Germline CDR1 is MDHEN and CDR2 is SYDVKM. The CDR3 DNA reads TGTGCCAGCAGTTTATCTAGCAGTATTGAAGCTTTCTTT. Protein: CASSLSSSIEAFF.

This sequence joins TRBV20-1 and TRBJ1-1; the D is unclear. V was pared by 5 bases and J by 2 bases, with 21 bases between. The CDR3 covers 16 residues. Germline V lookup: CDR1 DFQATT, CDR2 SNEGSKA (reference sequence). CDR3 in amino acids: CSARPSGQTLNTEAFF. The CDR3 bases are TGCAGTGCTCGCCCCTCCGGGCAGACGCTAAACACTGAAGCTTTCTTT.